These T cell receptor beta chains were read from a single sample in a study of cytomegalovirus exposure and HLA in healthy donors. The protocol was immunoSEQ multiplex PCR, while the TCRdb copy is restricted to in-frame clones and leaves out a portion. The sample's table shows approximately 80,000 clones. Sequencing was done on a sample of PBMCs. All receptors come from a woman between 25 and 40 years old in good health and CMV-seronegative. The CDR3 runs from the conserved cysteine through the conserved F or W. Fields, in order: V gene, J gene, CDR3 protein.

TRBV12-5	TRBJ2-5	CASAKGVLQETQYF
TRBV30	TRBJ1-2	CAWSVISTGDYGYTF
TRBV5-6	TRBJ2-1	CASSSTRMRLRKLYNEQFF
TRBV4-1	TRBJ1-5	CASSEGSRGGQPQHF
TRBV27	TRBJ2-3	CASKRGLAVGGTDTQYF
TRBV30	TRBJ1-2	CAWSIGEGGYTF
TRBV10-3	TRBJ2-5	CAIRADSGGLAETQYF
TRBV19	TRBJ2-7	CASSMGTGLADYEQYF
TRBV7-9	TRBJ1-4	CASSTDTDEKLFF
TRBV30	TRBJ1-6	CAWSTGKAANSPLHF
TRBV4-1	TRBJ1-4	CASSSARIGGREKLFF
TRBV11-2	-	CASSLDQGRELFF
TRBV19	TRBJ1-2	CASSMAENYGYTF
TRBV27	TRBJ1-6	CASAAGQGDSPLHF
TRBV15	TRBJ2-1	CATRTSGGSYNEQFF
TRBV10-3	TRBJ1-1	CATMGLPNTEAFF
TRBV6-6	TRBJ1-5	CASSNPGQNQPQHF
TRBV5-1	TRBJ1-3	CASSLGAGVEDTIYF
TRBV19	TRBJ1-1	CASRAGDVTEAFF
TRBV4-1	TRBJ2-7	CASSQEAGGDEQYF
TRBV19	TRBJ1-1	CASSFLNTEAFF
TRBV25-1	TRBJ1-2	CASSPGPLKGGYTF
TRBV5-1	TRBJ1-6	CASSSTPRGESYNSPLHF
TRBV30	TRBJ1-1	CAWSQGVRTEAFF
TRBV6-6	TRBJ1-2	CASSYPPGNGYTF
TRBV4-2	TRBJ2-4	CASSHLLAERTLPQYF
TRBV28	TRBJ2-3	CASSFAGLNTPSTDTQYF
TRBV30	TRBJ2-3	CAWSRDSGGNTDTQYF
TRBV6-5	TRBJ2-1	CASSYSGDRVYNEQFF
TRBV5-1	TRBJ2-3	CASSLGLAGGIRTDTQYF
TRBV6-1	TRBJ2-6	CASSVTGAGANVLTF
TRBV7-7	TRBJ2-2	CASSLEPGRELFF
TRBV5-1	TRBJ1-2	CASSPRGMDYGYTF
TRBV19	TRBJ1-5	CATRQGASDNQPQHF
TRBV29-1	TRBJ1-1	CSGVAPDRNEAFF
TRBV7-6	TRBJ2-3	CASSRAGGPVDTQYF
TRBV19	TRBJ1-6	CASSAGQGNSPLHF
TRBV25-1	TRBJ2-3	CASSGRTARVSTDTQYF
TRBV5-1	TRBJ2-7	CASSRQGVTYEQYF
TRBV5-1	TRBJ2-1	CASSAPSDSDNEQFF
TRBV5-4	TRBJ2-2	CASSLELAGGNTGELFF
TRBV6-1	TRBJ2-7	CASSDRLAGTSGEQYF
TRBV30	TRBJ2-3	CAGSVAAVSTDTQYF
TRBV28	TRBJ1-1	CASSLFPGGSEAFF
TRBV6-5	TRBJ1-2	CASTPYRGSYGYTF
TRBV5-1	TRBJ1-2	CASSLRVGDGYTF
TRBV7-8	TRBJ2-5	CASSSRGKEETQYF
TRBV7-8	TRBJ1-2	CASSLGGEGYGYTF